This entry lists 27 T cell receptor beta chains sequenced from one sample in a study of shared clonotypes between healthy human individuals. Here immunoSEQ multiplex PCR was the method, and the copy in TCRdb shows in-frame clones only, minus some. The sample has some 2,000,000 clones, 85% to 95% seen once. Material for sequencing was naive CD4+ T cells sorted from blood. Subset specified: CD45RA+ positively selected. The source of these receptors is a man aged 18 to 30 in good health.

This chain links TRBV30 with TRBJ1-4; D gene ambiguous. Germline loops: CDR1 GTSNPN, CDR2 SVGIG (reference sequence). Trimming left V 3 bases short and J 5 bases short, with 7 bases between. The CDR3 is 12 residues long. CDR3 sequence: CAWSVQNEKLFF. CDR3 in DNA: TGTGCCTGGAGCGTCCAAAATGAAAAACTGTTTTTT.

The CDR3 sequence: CASSFGRLRTGELFF. The CDR3 region has the DNA TGTGCCAGCAGCTTCGGACGGCTCCGGACCGGGGAGCTGTTTTTT. The chain carries TRBV5-6 and TRBJ2-2; D is uncertain. The CDR3 length is 15 residues. Between the trimmed V and J ends, which lost 2 bases and 5 bases, there was a span of 13 bases. The germline V gene encodes CDR1 SGHDT and CDR2 YYEEEE.

The chain couples TRBV6-6 to TRBJ2-5; the D is unclear. Germline loops: CDR1 MNHNY, CDR2 SVGAGI (reference sequence). The CDR3 is 14 residues long. The V and J ends lost 0 bases and 7 bases respectively, with 12 bases between them. The CDR3 bases are TGTGCCAGCAGTTACTCGAGTGCGCTGGGGACCCAGTACTTC. Encoded protein: CASSYSSALGTQYF.

The chain combines TRBV25-1 with TRBJ2-7; the D is unclear. CDR1 and CDR2 (germline): MGHDK, SYGVNS. V was cut by 2 bases and J by 7 bases, with 15 bases left in between. The CDR3 runs 14 residues. CDR3 region: CASSEPGPRGEQYF. CDR3 coding DNA: TGTGCCAGCAGTGAACCCGGGCCCCGCGGAGAGCAGTACTTC.

The table lists this clone with a count of one. This chain links TRBV18 with TRBJ1-6; D call uncertain. The germline V and J ends were trimmed by 1 base and 7 bases, with 11 bases remaining between them. The germline V gene has CDR1 KGHSH and CDR2 LQKENI. The CDR3 is made up of 15 amino acids. CDR3 protein: CASSPQPLGNSPLHF. The CDR3 region has the DNA TGTGCCAGCTCACCACAGCCTTTGGGGAATTCACCCCTCCACTTT. Full variable domain (missing parts from reference TRBV18 and TRBJ1-6): NAGVMQNPRHLVRRRGQEARLRCSPMKGHSHVYWYRQLPEEGLKFMVYLQKENIIDESGMPKERFSAEFPKEGPSILRIQQVVRGDSAAYFCASSPQPLGNSPLHFGNGTRLTVT.

This chain connects TRBV2 to TRBJ2-5; tentatively, D is TRBD2 (6 bases). The CDR3 is made up of 12 amino acids. Germline V CDR1 and CDR2: SNHLY, FYNNEI. Trimming took 10 bases from V and 2 from J, leaving 11 bases between them. The CDR3: CATKGLQETQYF. The CDR3 DNA reads TGTGCCACCAAGGGACTTCAAGAGACCCAGTACTTC.

Here the CDR3 reads CASSPLGAANEKLFF. DNA for the CDR3: TGTGCCAGCAGTCCCCTCGGGGCGGCTAATGAAAAACTGTTTTTT. The rearrangement links TRBV27 to TRBJ1-4; D is perhaps TRBD1 (5 bases). V gave up 5 bases and J gave up 3 bases, with 13 bases separating them. CDR1 and CDR2 from the germline V gene are MNHEY and SMNVEV (reference sequence). This CDR3 region has 15 residues.

The V gene is TRBV5-4, the J gene TRBJ2-1, with D uncertain. The length of the CDR3 is 13 residues. The V gene lost 4 bases and the J gene lost 5 bases, with 10 bases spanning the gap. Germline values: CDR1 SGHNT, CDR2 YYREEE (reference sequence). CDR3 in amino acids: CASSRPLDNEQFF. In DNA form, the CDR3 reads TGTGCCAGCAGCCGACCCTTAGACAATGAGCAGTTCTTC.

This chain uses TRBV4-1 with TRBJ1-6; 10 positions match TRBD1. The CDR3 consists of 15 residues. V dropped 0 bases and J dropped 10; count of bases not matched to a gene: 3. The V gene's germline CDR1 is MGHRA and CDR2 YSYEKL. The CDR3: CASSQDGTGVSPLHF. Written as DNA, the CDR3 is TGCGCCAGCAGCCAAGACGGGACAGGGGTCTCACCCCTCCACTTT.

The J gene is TRBJ1-2, the V gene TRBV5-6; D is uncertain. This CDR3 contains 14 residues. Germline V CDR1 and CDR2: SGHDT, YYEEEE. The V end lost 0 bases, the J end lost 6 bases, and 12 bases lay between the germline ends. The CDR3 sequence: CASSLEPSSDGYTF. In nucleotides, the CDR3 is TGTGCCAGCAGCTTGGAGCCTTCAAGTGATGGCTACACCTTC.

The J gene is TRBJ1-3, the V gene TRBV9, with D possibly matching TRBD1 (5 bases). The V gene's germline CDR1 is SGDLS and CDR2 YYNGEE. V lost 4 bases and J 4 bases, leaving 21 bases between the germline ends. The CDR3 is made up of 17 amino acids. The CDR3: CASSPLDNLREGNTIYF. The CDR3 nucleotides read TGTGCCAGCAGCCCCCTGGACAATCTTCGGGAAGGAAACACCATATATTTT.

The CDR3: CASSYFREGASGYTF. The CDR3 coding sequence is TGTGCCAGCAGTTACTTCCGGGAGGGGGCATCCGGCTACACCTTC. The rearrangement uses TRBV6-5 and TRBJ1-2; TRBD1 matches at 7 bases. Per the germline V gene, CDR1 is MNHEY and CDR2 is SVGAGI. V lost 1 base, J lost 8 bases, and 10 bases stayed unmatched. The CDR3 runs to 15 residues.

This chain links TRBV5-1 with TRBJ1-2; the D is unclear. The CDR3 has 12 amino acids. V was pared by 0 bases and J by 7 bases, with 7 bases between. The V gene's germline CDR1 is SGHRS and CDR2 YFSETQ. The CDR3, as DNA: TGCGCCAGCAGCTTGGATGTTTCTGGCTACACCTTC. Translated, it gives CASSLDVSGYTF.

V and J are TRBV6-5 and TRBJ2-7, with D perhaps TRBD1 (6 bases). V shed 5 bases and J shed 0 bases, with 11 bases lying between them. Germline CDR1 reads MNHEY; CDR2 reads SVGAGI. The CDR3 sequence is 14 residues long. The CDR3 here is CASSRQVSSYEQYF. The DNA for the CDR3 is TGTGCCAGCAGTCGACAGGTGAGCTCCTACGAGCAGTACTTC.

The chain links TRBV28 to TRBJ1-4, with D possibly TRBD1 on 5 matching bases. Germline CDR1 and CDR2: MDHEN and SYDVKM. The length of the CDR3 is 13 residues. V was clipped by 7 bases and J by 4 bases, with 10 bases between them. The CDR3 loop reads CASTGGVNEKLFF. DNA of the CDR3: TGTGCCAGCACTGGGGGTGTTAATGAAAAACTGTTTTTT.

The chain carries TRBV6-5 and TRBJ2-7; 10 bases map to TRBD1. With 6 bases clipped from V and 4 bases from J, the junction kept 9 bases outside the gene matches. Germline V gene lookup returns CDR1 MNHEY and CDR2 SVGAGI. CDR3 length: 15 amino acids. CDR3: CASSRTGTGEYEQYF. The CDR3 DNA reads as TGTGCCAGCAGCCGTACCGGGACAGGGGAATACGAGCAGTACTTC.

The chain links TRBV7-9 to TRBJ2-7; D is perhaps TRBD1 or TRBD2 (5 bases each). Germline V gene lookup returns CDR1 SEHNR and CDR2 FQNEAQ (reference sequence). The CDR3 totals 15 residues. V was pared by 5 bases and J by 3 bases, with 17 bases between. CDR3 in amino acids: CASSPPGQGIYEQYF. Here the CDR3 DNA reads TGTGCCAGCAGCCCGCCGGGGCAGGGTATCTACGAGCAGTACTTC. Full variable domain (remainder filled in from reference TRBV7-9 and TRBJ2-7): DTGVSQNPRHKITKRGQNVTFRCDPISEHNRLYWYRQTLGQGPEFLTYFQNEAQLEKSRLLSDRFSAERPKGSFSTLEIQRTEQGDSAMYLCASSPPGQGIYEQYFGPGTRLTVT.

This chain uses TRBV7-2 with TRBJ2-5; 9 nucleotides line up with TRBD1. This CDR3 contains 15 residues. V dropped 4 bases and J dropped 5; count of bases not matched to a gene: 8. Germline V gene sequence: CDR1 SGHTA, CDR2 FQGNSA. In DNA form, the CDR3 reads TGTGCCAGCAGCTACCGGGACAGGGCGTTTGAGACCCAGTACTTC. It yields the protein CASSYRDRAFETQYF.

Note on this clone: In the same sample, other DNA sequences code for this CDR3. V is TRBV5-1 and J is TRBJ2-7, with D perhaps TRBD2 (5 bases). This CDR3 contains 13 residues. Germline V gives CDR1 SGHRS, CDR2 YFSETQ. Trimming removed 0 bases at V and 7 bases at J, with 11 bases between. The CDR3 sequence: CASSLDGGPEQYF. CDR3 sequence (DNA): TGCGCCAGCAGCTTGGATGGAGGACCGGAGCAGTACTTC.

This chain connects TRBV19 to TRBJ2-1; D is ambiguous. With 1 base removed from V and 8 bases from J, the gap between germline ends came to 9 bases. This CDR3 spans 13 amino acids. CDR1 is LNHDA, CDR2 SQIVND, per germline (reference sequence). The DNA for the CDR3 is TGTGCCAGTAGTATAGCTCTAGAATATGAGCAGTTCTTC. Amino acids: CASSIALEYEQFF. The whole variable domain, filled in from reference TRBV19 and TRBJ2-1, reads DGGITQSPKYLFRKEGQNVTLSCEQNLNHDAMYWYRQDPGQGLRLIYYSQIVNDFQKGDIAEGYSVSREKKESFPLTVTSAQKNPTAFYLCASSIALEYEQFFGPGTRLTVL.

The chain has TRBV10-2 and TRBJ1-1; D is possibly TRBD1 (5 bases). Germline V gene sequence: CDR1 WSHSY, CDR2 SAAADI. Trimming stripped 2 bases from V and 0 bases from J, with 22 bases between. The CDR3 length is 19 residues. For the CDR3, the DNA is TGCGCCAGCAGTGAGACAGGTGGGGGAATATGGGGTATGAACACTGAAGCTTTCTTT. Translating it yields CASSETGGGIWGMNTEAFF.

This chain connects TRBV7-9 to TRBJ2-7; D is possibly TRBD1 or TRBD2 (5 bases each). The V end was cut by 4 bases, the J end by 4 bases, with 11 bases between. The germline V gene has CDR1 SEHNR and CDR2 FQNEAQ (reference sequence). This CDR3 contains 13 residues. Here the CDR3 reads CASSWDLRYEQYF. For the CDR3, the DNA is TGTGCCAGCAGCTGGGACCTAAGATACGAGCAGTACTTC.

V usage is TRBV5-6 and J usage is TRBJ1-2; D is uncertain. The CDR3 contains 11 residues. Trimming removed 3 bases from V and 8 bases from J, with 8 bases in between. CDR1 SGHDT and CDR2 YYEEEE come from the germline V gene. The CDR3 is CASSSGGGYTF. The CDR3 nucleotides read TGTGCCAGCAGCTCCGGAGGAGGCTACACCTTC.

A word on this clone: Other DNA sequences in this specimen translate into the identical CDR3. CDR3 residues: CASSERGRNEKLFF. CDR3 sequence (DNA): TGTGCCAGCAGTGAACGAGGCCGTAATGAAAAACTGTTTTTT. V usage is TRBV6-1 and J usage is TRBJ1-4; D is unresolved. In germline, CDR1 is MNHNS, CDR2 SASEGT. Between the trimmed V and J ends, which lost 2 bases and 4 bases, there was a span of 8 bases. This CDR3 spans 14 amino acids.

The V and J genes are TRBV2 and TRBJ1-3; 9 nucleotides agree with TRBD1. Germline CDR1 SNHLY, CDR2 FYNNEI. This CDR3 has 16 amino acids. V lost 6 bases to trimming and J lost 3 bases; unmatched junction nucleotides: 9. The CDR3 nucleotides are TGTGCCAGCAGGAAAGAGACAGGGGGAAATGGAAACACCATATATTTT. Translation: CASRKETGGNGNTIYF. Looking up the rest from reference TRBV2 and TRBJ1-3 gives the full variable domain: EPEVTQTPSHQVTQMGQEVILRCVPISNHLYFYWYRQILGQKVEFLVSFYNNEISEKSEIFDDQFSVERPDGSNFTLKIRSTKLEDSAMYFCASRKETGGNGNTIYFGEGSWLTVV.

This sequence joins TRBV4-3 and TRBJ1-1; possible D gene TRBD1, 6 bases. The V and J ends lost 0 bases and 4 bases respectively, with 12 bases between them. Germline CDR1 is LGHNA and CDR2 is YSLEER. The CDR3 sequence is 15 residues long. The CDR3, as DNA: TGCGCCAGCAGCCAAGATCTAGGCAGGGGCACTGAAGCTTTCTTT. It codes for CASSQDLGRGTEAFF.

The V call is TRBV6-5, the J call TRBJ2-7; 7 nucleotides match TRBD1. The length of the CDR3 is 14 residues. Germline V lookup: CDR1 MNHEY, CDR2 SVGAGI. The junction had 9 bases not matched to a gene; V was cut back by 7 bases and J by 3 bases. The CDR3 nucleotides are TGTGCCAGCACTTCGTTAAGACAGGGCTACGAGCAGTACTTC. It specifies CASTSLRQGYEQYF.